This T cell receptor beta chain was identified during a study of shared clonotypes between healthy human individuals. Study-wide points: Memory subsets generally showed lower estimated richness than naive subsets.

CDR1 and CDR2 (germline): MDHEN, SYDVKM. J was trimmed by 6 bases and V by 2 bases; bases with no gene match: 2. The CDR3 length is 14 residues. CD4+ cells were split into CD45RA+ naive and CD45RA-negative memory subsets. As concerns this clone: What it binds is not known. Additional DNA sequences in this sample encode the identical CDR3.

Several immunoSEQ plates received, in even portions, the genomic DNA of each subset. Generated by immunoSEQ multiplex PCR, the TCRdb table keeps only in-frame clones and is missing some. The data show some 2,500,000 clones, 93% seen once. This sequence joins TRBV28 and TRBJ2-4, with 9 bases that match TRBD2. The TCR sequence derives from a man younger than 30 in good health. Some clones in this sample may be carry-over from other donors' samples. The specimen was naive CD4+ T cells from PBMCs. The subset is: CD45RA+ positively selected. As DNA, the CDR3 is TGTGCCAGCAGTTTAAAAGCGGGGGGAAACATTCAGTACTTC. Protein: CASSLKAGGNIQYF.